The 10 T cell receptor beta chains listed next were all sequenced from one sample in a study of long-term antiretroviral therapy in people with HIV. Running of the v3.0 immunoSEQ assay took place at survey level. TCRdb's table, derived via immunoSEQ multiplex PCR, lists solely in-frame clones and lacks some. The sample holds over 30,000 clones; less than 90% are singletons and the top ten take 6.2%. The specimen comprised unsorted PBMCs, sampled 1 year after starting antiretroviral therapy. Receptor source: a man in his late teens or twenties with HIV.

The rearrangement links TRBV11-2 to TRBJ2-3; 9 bases align to TRBD2. Per germline, CDR1 SGHAT and CDR2 FQNNGV. CDR3 length: 15 amino acids. The junction had 5 bases not matched to a gene; V was cut back by 1 base and J by 6 bases. The CDR3 DNA follows: TGTGCCAGCAGCTTAGGCGGGAGGGCCGATGATACGCAGTATTTT. Translated: CASSLGGRADDTQYF.

This chain joins TRBV2 and TRBJ2-2; tentative D call: TRBD1 (6 bases). V lost 9 bases and J lost 0, with 17 bases in between. The CDR3 is made up of 16 amino acids. CDR1 and CDR2 from the germline V gene are SNHLY and FYNNEI. The CDR3 sequence: CARSFRDISNTGELFF. CDR3 DNA: TGTGCCAGGAGTTTCCGGGACATCTCGAACACCGGGGAGCTGTTTTTT.

This clone was counted only a few times. This chain joins TRBV27 and TRBJ1-5; maybe TRBD1 (6 bases). The CDR3 extends over 15 amino acids. Germline V lookup: CDR1 MNHEY, CDR2 SMNVEV (reference sequence). The V end was cut by 6 bases, the J end by 4 bases, with 16 bases between. The CDR3 coding sequence is TGTGCCAGCAGATCGCAGGGGACCTGGAATCAGCCCCAGCATTTT. This translates into CASRSQGTWNQPQHF.

The gene calls are TRBV7-9 and TRBJ2-7; D unclear. Germline V gene data show CDR1 as SEHNR and CDR2 as FQNEAQ (reference sequence). Trimming cost V 0 bases and J 7 bases, with 16 bases left between them. The length of the CDR3 is 15 residues. CDR3 in amino acids: CASSLATLALGEQYF. In DNA, the CDR3 is TGTGCCAGCAGCTTAGCCACCTTAGCCCTGGGAGAGCAGTACTTC.

The gene calls are TRBV7-6 and TRBJ2-7; the match to TRBD2 covers 9 bases. The CDR3 loop spans 16 amino acids. Germline-derived CDR1 and CDR2 are SGHVS and FNYEAQ. Unmatched junction bases numbered 8, after V lost 4 bases and J lost 1 base. The CDR3 region has the DNA TGTGCCAGCAGCTCCGCGACTAGCGGAAATTCCTACGAGCAGTACTTC. Protein sequence: CASSSATSGNSYEQYF.

V is TRBV7-7 and J is TRBJ2-7, with 10 bases that match TRBD1. Trimming cost V 5 bases and J 5 bases; bases outside gene matches: 6. In germline, CDR1 is SSHAT, CDR2 FNYEAQ (reference sequence). There are 14 residues in the CDR3. The CDR3 DNA sequence: TGTGCCAGCAGCACCCGGGACAGGGGCGACGAGCAGTACTTC. This translates into CASSTRDRGDEQYF.

V and J are TRBV19 and TRBJ1-1; D call uncertain. V lost 1 base to trimming and J lost 3 bases, with 9 bases between them. Per the germline V gene, CDR1 is LNHDA and CDR2 is SQIVND (reference sequence). The CDR3 sequence is 14 residues long. CDR3 amino acids: CASSIATPDTEAFF. CDR3 in DNA: TGTGCCAGTAGTATAGCGACGCCGGACACTGAAGCTTTCTTT.

The rearrangement links TRBV19 to TRBJ2-7, with TRBD2 identical over 10 bases. CDR1 is LNHDA and CDR2 is SQIVND in the germline V gene (reference sequence). This CDR3 has 14 residues. After removal of 6 bases from V and 0 bases from J, the junction contained 2 bases not matched to a gene. The CDR3 DNA is TGTGCCAGTAGCGCTAGCGGGAGCTCCTACGAGCAGTACTTC. This codes for CASSASGSSYEQYF.

In its sample, this clone was seen once. The genes are TRBV28 and TRBJ2-2, with D perhaps assigned TRBD1 or TRBD2 (5 bases each). Germline values: CDR1 MDHEN, CDR2 SYDVKM. The CDR3 is 18 amino acids. Trimming removed 6 bases at V and 4 bases at J, with 24 bases between. Written as DNA, the CDR3 is TGTGCCAGCAGCGAATACCCCCCCGGGACGCGTATCACCGGGGAGCTGTTTTTT. Protein product: CASSEYPPGTRITGELFF. Drawing the rest from reference TRBV28 and TRBJ2-2, the complete variable domain is DVKVTQSSRYLVKRTGEKVFLECVQDMDHENMFWYRQDPGLGLRLIYFSYDVKMKEKGDIPEGYSVSREKKERFSLILESASTNQTSMYLCASSEYPPGTRITGELFFGEGSRLTVL.

The chain is built from TRBV5-1 and TRBJ2-5; unclear D gene. The CDR3 runs to 15 residues. CDR1 SGHRS and CDR2 YFSETQ come from the germline V gene. The ends were cut back, 2 bases at V and 3 bases at J, with 14 bases in the middle. The DNA of the CDR3 is TGCGCCAGCAGCTTACGAGGAAAAAAAGAAGAGACCCAGTACTTC. It is translated as CASSLRGKKEETQYF.